Included here is one T cell receptor (beta chain) sequence, with context. These data originate in a study of T cells after yellow fever vaccination. Study at large: Fractions with few cells were prepared using SMART-Seq v4 Ultra Low Input.

Trimming cost V 3 bases and J 5 bases; bases outside gene matches: 11. The CDR3 has 17 amino acids. In germline, CDR1 is MGHRA, CDR2 YSYEKL. 5'RACE template switching produced TCR cDNA carrying a universal primer site and UMIs. TCRdb re-derived calls from the 5' RACE reads in MiXCR, one entry per CDR3 protein. The sample shows over 300,000 distinct CDR3 sequences, 6.8% of them seen only once. The specimen was PBMCs, collected around 45 days after the first yellow fever vaccination. The TCR was taken from a man younger than 35 who received the YFV17D yellow fever vaccine. The rearrangement links TRBV4-1 to TRBJ2-1, with 9 bases fitting TRBD1. The CDR3 sequence: CASSQGPGTGFDNEQFF. Here the CDR3 DNA reads TGCGCCAGCAGCCAGGGCCCCGGGACAGGGTTCGACAATGAGCAGTTCTTC.